This note documents a single TCR beta chain sequence. The clone's antigen remains unknown. No base quality values were provided; no much bigger clone lies one nucleotide off. This entry is derived from a study of control samples from healthy donors and cancer patients (TCRdb year 2020). Libraries were prepared through the immunoSEQ multiplex PCR assay. The table was pulled from immuneACCESS by TCRdb, which kept in-frame rearrangements only. Such tables lose some clones; where checked, under half of the loss comes from unresolved V genes, and the rest has no known cause. The table for this sample lists around 77,000 clones; almost 95% of them were counted only once. The top ten hold 5.8% of the sample. Spanning cysteine to phenylalanine, the CDR3 consists of 15 amino acids. Of all the DNA, just the CDR3 is kept, 45 bases in frame from base 1. Per the germline V gene, KGHSH is the CDR1 and LQKENI is the CDR2. V and J lose 0 bases and 0 bases, and a span of 6 bases separates them.

This TCR derives from a woman aged 55 to 70 in good health. The chain was built from TRBV18 and TRBJ2-4, with no confident D gene call. The sample comprised blood. The DNA sequence is as follows: TGTGCCAGCTCACCACCAGGCCCAGCCAAAAACATTCAGTACTTC. It codes for CASSPPGPAKNIQYF.